The source of this TCR beta chain is a study of T cell repertoires in aging, cancer and after chemotherapy. Study context: Paired samples before and after chemotherapy came from chronic lymphocytic leukemia patients on fludarabine- or bendamustine-based regimens.

This clonotype was detected a few times. The antigen is not known. Whole-study findings and limits: Compared with age-matched healthy donors, untreated hematological or solid cancer patients showed higher blood TCR clonality. These repertoire data do not allow conclusions about immunological memory after chemotherapy. In each cancer cohort, median generation probability increased across chemotherapy, suggesting thymic output rebounded.

Amplification of TCR beta used genomic DNA extracted from peripheral blood. Multiplex touch-down PCR with TRB-A/B primers amplified rearranged V-D-J TRB sequences. TCRdb processed the multiplex PCR reads anew with MiXCR; each CDR3 protein has one entry. Of under 7,500 distinct CDR3 sequences in the sample, about 30% were seen once. The CDR3 has 14 residues. Trimming took 4 bases from V and 0 from J, leaving 11 bases between them. CDR1 is SGHRS, CDR2 YFSETQ, per germline. Source material: blood. The gene calls are TRBV5-1 and TRBJ2-7, with D uncertain. This receptor was taken from a human donor with a blood cancer. In DNA form, the CDR3 reads TGCGCCAGCAGCGGCGGCGGTAGCTCCTACGAGCAGTACTTC. Translated, it gives CASSGGGSSYEQYF. The full variable domain, its missing parts supplied by reference TRBV5-1 and TRBJ2-7, is KAGVTQTPRYLIKTRGQQVTLSCSPISGHRSVSWYQQTPGQGLQFLFEYFSETQRNKGNFPGRFSGRQFSNSRSEMNVSTLELGDSALYLCASSGGGSSYEQYFGPGTRLTVT.